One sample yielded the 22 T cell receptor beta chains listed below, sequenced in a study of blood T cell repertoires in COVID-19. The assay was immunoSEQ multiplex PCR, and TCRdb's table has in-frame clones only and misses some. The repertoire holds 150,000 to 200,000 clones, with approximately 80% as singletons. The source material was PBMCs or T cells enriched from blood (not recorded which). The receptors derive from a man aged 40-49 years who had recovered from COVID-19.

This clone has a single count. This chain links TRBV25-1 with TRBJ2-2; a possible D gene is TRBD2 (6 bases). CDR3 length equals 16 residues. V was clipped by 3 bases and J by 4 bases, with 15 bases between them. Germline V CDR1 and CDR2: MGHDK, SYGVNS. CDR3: CASSEFRGAATGELFF. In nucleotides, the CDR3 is TGTGCCAGCAGTGAGTTTCGCGGGGCAGCCACCGGGGAGCTGTTTTTT.

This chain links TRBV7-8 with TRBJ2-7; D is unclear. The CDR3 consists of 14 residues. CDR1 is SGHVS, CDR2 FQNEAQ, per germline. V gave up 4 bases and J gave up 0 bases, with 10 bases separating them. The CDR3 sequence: CASSSDGDSYEQYF. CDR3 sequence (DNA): TGTGCCAGCAGCTCCGACGGAGACTCCTACGAGCAGTACTTC.

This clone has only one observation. The CDR3 sequence is CAWSDGTGKPQHF. The CDR3 region has the DNA TGTGCCTGGAGTGACGGGACAGGGAAGCCCCAGCATTTT. The chain carries TRBV30 and TRBJ1-5; 9 bases fit TRBD1. After removal of 1 base from V and 8 bases from J, the junction contained 3 bases not matched to a gene. There are 13 residues in the CDR3. Germline V CDR1 and CDR2: GTSNPN, SVGIG (reference sequence).

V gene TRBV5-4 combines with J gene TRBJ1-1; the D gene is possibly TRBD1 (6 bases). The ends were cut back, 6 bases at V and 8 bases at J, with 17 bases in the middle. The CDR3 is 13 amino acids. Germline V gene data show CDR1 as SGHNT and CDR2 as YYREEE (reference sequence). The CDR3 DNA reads TGTGCCAGCACCAGACGCGAGGGGGGGGAAGCTTTCTTT. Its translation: CASTRREGGEAFF.

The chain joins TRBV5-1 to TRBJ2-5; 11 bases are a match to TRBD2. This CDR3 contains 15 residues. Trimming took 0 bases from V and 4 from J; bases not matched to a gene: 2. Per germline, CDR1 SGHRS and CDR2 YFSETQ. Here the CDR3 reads CASSLATSGGETQYF. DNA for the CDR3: TGCGCCAGCAGCTTGGCCACTAGCGGGGGAGAGACCCAGTACTTC.

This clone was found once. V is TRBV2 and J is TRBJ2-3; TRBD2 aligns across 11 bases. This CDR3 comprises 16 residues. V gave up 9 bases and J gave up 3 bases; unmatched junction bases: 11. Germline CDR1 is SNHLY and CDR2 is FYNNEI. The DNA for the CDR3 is TGTGCCAGTCGAGCCTCGGGACTAGCGGAGACAGATACGCAGTATTTT. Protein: CASRASGLAETDTQYF.

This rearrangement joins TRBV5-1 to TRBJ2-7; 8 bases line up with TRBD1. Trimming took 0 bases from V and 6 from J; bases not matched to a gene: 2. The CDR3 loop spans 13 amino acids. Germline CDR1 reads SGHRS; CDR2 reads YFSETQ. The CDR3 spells CASSLGTGSEQYF. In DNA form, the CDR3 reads TGCGCCAGCAGCTTGGGGACAGGGAGCGAGCAGTACTTC.

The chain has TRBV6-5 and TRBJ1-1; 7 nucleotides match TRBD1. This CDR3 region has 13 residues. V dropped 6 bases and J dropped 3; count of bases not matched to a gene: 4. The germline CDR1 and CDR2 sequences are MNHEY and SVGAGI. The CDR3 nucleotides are TGTGCCAGCAGGAACAGGGGCCACACTGAAGCTTTCTTT. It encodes CASRNRGHTEAFF.

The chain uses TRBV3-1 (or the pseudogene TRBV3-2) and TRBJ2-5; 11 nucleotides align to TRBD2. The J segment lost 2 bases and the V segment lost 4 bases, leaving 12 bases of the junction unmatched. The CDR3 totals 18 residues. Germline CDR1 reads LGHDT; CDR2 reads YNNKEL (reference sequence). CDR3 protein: CASSPVLAGGPHQETQYF. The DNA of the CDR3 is TGTGCCAGCAGCCCAGTCTTAGCGGGGGGGCCGCATCAAGAGACCCAGTACTTC.

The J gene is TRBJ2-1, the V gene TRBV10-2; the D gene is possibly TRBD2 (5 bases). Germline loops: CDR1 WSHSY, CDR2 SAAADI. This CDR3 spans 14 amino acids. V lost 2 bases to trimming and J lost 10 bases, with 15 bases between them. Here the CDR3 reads CASSETPWAGEQFF. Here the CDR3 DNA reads TGCGCCAGCAGTGAGACGCCCTGGGCGGGCGAGCAGTTCTTC.

The CDR3 sequence is CASSSPGVGAGELFF. CDR3 nucleotides: TGTGCCAGTAGTTCTCCAGGGGTGGGGGCCGGGGAGCTGTTTTTT. The V call is TRBV19, the J call TRBJ2-2, with TRBD1 as a possible D gene (6 bases). The ends were cut back, 5 bases at V and 6 bases at J, with 16 bases in the middle. This CDR3 comprises 15 residues. CDR1 and CDR2 from the germline V gene are LNHDA and SQIVND (reference sequence).

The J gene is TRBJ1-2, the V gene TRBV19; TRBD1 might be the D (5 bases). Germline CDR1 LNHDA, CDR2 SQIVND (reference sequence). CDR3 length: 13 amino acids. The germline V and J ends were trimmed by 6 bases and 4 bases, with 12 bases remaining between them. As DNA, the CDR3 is TGTGCCAGTAGGCTCCAGGGAAGCTATGGCTACACCTTC. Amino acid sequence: CASRLQGSYGYTF.

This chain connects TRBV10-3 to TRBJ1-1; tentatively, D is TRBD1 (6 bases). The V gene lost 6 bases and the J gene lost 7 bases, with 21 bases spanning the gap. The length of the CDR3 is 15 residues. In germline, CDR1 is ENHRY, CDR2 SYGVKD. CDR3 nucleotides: TGTGCCATCAGAGACAGACAGGCGGTGGGCAGTGAAGCTTTCTTT. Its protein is CAIRDRQAVGSEAFF.

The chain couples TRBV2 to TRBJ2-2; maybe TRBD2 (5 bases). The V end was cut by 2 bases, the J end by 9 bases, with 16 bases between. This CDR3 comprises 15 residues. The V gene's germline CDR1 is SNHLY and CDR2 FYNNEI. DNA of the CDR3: TGTGCCAGCAGTGAAAGAGCGGTTCTGCTAAGGGAGCTGTTTTTT. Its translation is CASSERAVLLRELFF.

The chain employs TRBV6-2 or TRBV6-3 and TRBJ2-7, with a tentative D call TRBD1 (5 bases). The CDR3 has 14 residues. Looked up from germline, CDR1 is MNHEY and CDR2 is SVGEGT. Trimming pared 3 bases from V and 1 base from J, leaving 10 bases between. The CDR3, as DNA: TGTGCCAGCAGTTATTTAAGGGGATCCTACGAGCAGTACTTC. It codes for CASSYLRGSYEQYF.

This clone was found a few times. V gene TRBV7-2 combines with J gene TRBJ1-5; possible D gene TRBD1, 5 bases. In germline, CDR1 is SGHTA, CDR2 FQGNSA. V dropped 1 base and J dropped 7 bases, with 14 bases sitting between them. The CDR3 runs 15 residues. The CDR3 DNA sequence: TGTGCCAGCAGCTTAGGGGGCAACCCTGCACAGCCCCAGCATTTT. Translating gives CASSLGGNPAQPQHF.

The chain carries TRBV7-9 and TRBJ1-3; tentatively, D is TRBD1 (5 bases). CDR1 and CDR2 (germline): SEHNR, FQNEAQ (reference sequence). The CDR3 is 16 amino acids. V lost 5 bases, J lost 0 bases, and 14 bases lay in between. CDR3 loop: CASSPRDSVSGNTIYF. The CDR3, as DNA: TGTGCCAGCAGCCCCAGGGACTCAGTCTCTGGAAACACCATATATTTT.

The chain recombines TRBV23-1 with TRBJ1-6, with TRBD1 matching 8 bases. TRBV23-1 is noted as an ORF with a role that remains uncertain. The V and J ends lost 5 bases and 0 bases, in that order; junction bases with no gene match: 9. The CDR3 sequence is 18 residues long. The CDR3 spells CASSKWTGPNSYNSPLHF. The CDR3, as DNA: TGCGCCAGCAGTAAATGGACAGGGCCCAACTCCTATAATTCACCCCTCCACTTT.

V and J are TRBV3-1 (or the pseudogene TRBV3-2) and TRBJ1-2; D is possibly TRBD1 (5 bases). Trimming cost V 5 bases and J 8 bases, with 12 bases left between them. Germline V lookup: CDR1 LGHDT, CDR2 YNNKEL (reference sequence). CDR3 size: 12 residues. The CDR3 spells CASSGRAEGYTF. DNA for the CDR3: TGTGCCAGCAGCGGCAGGGCGGAGGGCTACACCTTC.

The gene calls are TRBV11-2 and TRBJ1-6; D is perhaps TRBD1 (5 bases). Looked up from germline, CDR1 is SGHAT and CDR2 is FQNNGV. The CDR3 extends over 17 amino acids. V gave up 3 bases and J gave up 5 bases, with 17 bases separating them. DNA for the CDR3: TGTGCCAGCAGCTTGTGGGCAGGGCCGATGGATAATTCACCCCTCCACTTT. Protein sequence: CASSLWAGPMDNSPLHF.

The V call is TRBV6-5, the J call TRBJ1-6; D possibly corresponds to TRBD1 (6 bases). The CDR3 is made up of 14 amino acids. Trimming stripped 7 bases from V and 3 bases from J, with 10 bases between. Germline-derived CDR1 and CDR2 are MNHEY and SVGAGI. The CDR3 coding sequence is TGTGCCAGCAAAGGACAGCTCTATAATTCACCCCTCCACTTT. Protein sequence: CASKGQLYNSPLHF.

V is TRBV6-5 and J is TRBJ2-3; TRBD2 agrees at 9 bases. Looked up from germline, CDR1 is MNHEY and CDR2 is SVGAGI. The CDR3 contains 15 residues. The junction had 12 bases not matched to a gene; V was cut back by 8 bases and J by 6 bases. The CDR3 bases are TGTGCCAGCCGTAGCGGGGGCCCTCCTTCCGATACGCAGTATTTT. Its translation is CASRSGGPPSDTQYF.